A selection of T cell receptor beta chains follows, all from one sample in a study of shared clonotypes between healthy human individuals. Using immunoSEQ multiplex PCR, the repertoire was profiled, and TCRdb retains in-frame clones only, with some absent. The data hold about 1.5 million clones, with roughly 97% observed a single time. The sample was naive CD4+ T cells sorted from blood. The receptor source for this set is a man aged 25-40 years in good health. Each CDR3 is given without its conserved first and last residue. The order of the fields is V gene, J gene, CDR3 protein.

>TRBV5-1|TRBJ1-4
ASSLTGSNEKLF
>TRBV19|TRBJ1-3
ATVRTGDSGNTIY
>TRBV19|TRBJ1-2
ASSIRGGRGDYGYT
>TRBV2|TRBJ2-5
ASSEEVVMY
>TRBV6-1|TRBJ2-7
ASRRQGSYEQY
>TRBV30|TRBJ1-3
AWSPISRAGQGGNTIY
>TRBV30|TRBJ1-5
AWSNAGNQPQH
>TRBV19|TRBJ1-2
ASSIFDYGYT
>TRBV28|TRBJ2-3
ASSPGLAGVFTSTDTQY
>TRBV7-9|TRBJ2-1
ASSLELGEQF
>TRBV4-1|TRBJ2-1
ASSQANWAGIDEQF
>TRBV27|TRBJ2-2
ASSLTGVTGELF
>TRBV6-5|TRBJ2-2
ASQGPRVELF
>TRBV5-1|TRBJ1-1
ASSLGWGALDTEAF
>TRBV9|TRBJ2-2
ASSVAGGAGELF
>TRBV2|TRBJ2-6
ASGVLTSGANVLT
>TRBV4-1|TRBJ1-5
ASSLPTASNQPQH
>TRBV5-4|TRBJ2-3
ASSWDRVTDTQY
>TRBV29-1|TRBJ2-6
SVEDQAHSGANVLT
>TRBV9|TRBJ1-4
ASPIVGEGDEKLF
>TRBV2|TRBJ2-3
ASSDRVSTDTQY
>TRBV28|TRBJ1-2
ASIWTRRGGGYT
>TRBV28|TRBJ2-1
ASRGDDSYNEQF
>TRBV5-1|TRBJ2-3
ASSFTTDTQY
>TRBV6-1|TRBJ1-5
ASSERQAISNQPQH
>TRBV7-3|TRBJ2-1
ASSLGLADNNEQF
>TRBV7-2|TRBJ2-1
ASSPVGPLRDEQF
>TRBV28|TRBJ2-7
ASSFWGAYEQY
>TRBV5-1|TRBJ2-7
ASSSSSTAAYEQY
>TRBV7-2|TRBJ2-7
ASSNRDRGREQY
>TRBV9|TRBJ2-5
ASSVEGLQETQY
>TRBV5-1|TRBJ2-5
ASSPLAAQETQY
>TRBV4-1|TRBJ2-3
ASSQDYPGGPFSDTQY